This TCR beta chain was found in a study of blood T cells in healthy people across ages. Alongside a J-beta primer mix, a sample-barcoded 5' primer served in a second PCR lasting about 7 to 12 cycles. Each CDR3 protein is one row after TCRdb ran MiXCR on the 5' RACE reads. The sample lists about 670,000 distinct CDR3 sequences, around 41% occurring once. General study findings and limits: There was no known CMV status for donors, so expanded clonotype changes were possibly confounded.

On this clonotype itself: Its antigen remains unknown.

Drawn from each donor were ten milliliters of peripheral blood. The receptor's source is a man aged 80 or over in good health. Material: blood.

The CDR3 DNA is TGTGCCACCAGCAGACCCCTGGGGGACGAGCAGTACTTC. It codes for CATSRPLGDEQYF. V usage is TRBV15 and J usage is TRBJ2-7; possibly TRBD1 or TRBD2 for D (5 bases each). This CDR3 region has 13 residues. Trimming pared 2 bases from V and 5 bases from J, leaving 10 bases between. Germline CDR1 reads LNHNV; CDR2 reads YYDKDF (reference sequence).